The clone carrying this T cell receptor (beta chain) was picked up one time. The treatment is: 15 to 20 received Ad26.COV2.S at low or high dose, single or two shots; about 5 received placebo; per-sample allocation not given. Sampling was done on day 63 after the first vaccine or placebo injection. A Boston adult aged 18-55 years was the donor. This sample was included in a study of Ad26.COV2.S vaccination and SARS-CoV-2 variants. TCRdb's copy holds only in-frame clones and misses some; the assay was immunoSEQ multiplex PCR. The data contain some 340,000 clones, roughly 86% of them seen just once; the ten biggest clones take up roughly 2.1%. The specimen was peripheral blood, collected in a trial of Ad26.COV2.S vaccine versus placebo. The TCR was taken from a person between 18 and 65 years old who received the Ad26.COV2.S COVID-19 vaccine or a placebo.

The CDR3 loop is CASSLDGQTNSPLHF. The CDR3 bases are TGTGCCAGCAGCTTAGATGGACAGACTAATTCACCCCTCCACTTT. V and J are TRBV11-3 and TRBJ1-6; a possible D gene is TRBD1 (6 bases). CDR3 length: 15 amino acids. Germline-derived CDR1 and CDR2 are SGHNT and YENEEA. V lost 0 bases to trimming and J lost 6 bases, with 9 bases between them.